This T cell receptor beta chain stems from a study of shared clonotypes between healthy human individuals. The J segment lost 0 bases and the V segment lost 4 bases, leaving 9 bases of the junction unmatched. Looked up from germline, CDR1 is SGHRS and CDR2 is YFSETQ. There are 17 residues in the CDR3. Profiled with immunoSEQ multiplex PCR; TCRdb holds only in-frame clones, not every one. This repertoire shows around 2.5 million clones, under 95% found once; its top ten account for 0.36%. Sequencing was done on a sample of naive CD4+ T cells from PBMCs. Subset defined: CD45RA+ positively selected. The sequence was obtained from a young man in good health. Some clones in this sample may be carry-over from other donors' samples. The chain employs TRBV5-1 and TRBJ2-3; 9 bases are a match to TRBD1. CDR3 sequence (DNA): TGCGCCAGCAGCCCGGGACAGGGAAGGAGGAGCACAGATACGCAGTATTTT. Its translation: CASSPGQGRRSTDTQYF. Using reference TRBV5-1 and TRBJ2-3 for the parts outside the CDR3, the full variable domain is KAGVTQTPRYLIKTRGQQVTLSCSPISGHRSVSWYQQTPGQGLQFLFEYFSETQRNKGNFPGRFSGRQFSNSRSEMNVSTLELGDSALYLCASSPGQGRRSTDTQYFGPGTRLTVL.